Following are 21 T cell receptor beta chains from one sample sequenced in a study of PD-1 blockade in classical Hodgkin lymphoma. The assay was immunoSEQ multiplex PCR, and TCRdb's table has in-frame clones only and misses some. The repertoire holds 40,000 to 50,000 clones, with over 75% as singletons. Brentuximab vedotin exposure varied among the patients, all of whom had relapsed after autologous stem cell transplantation. This material consisted of peripheral blood mononuclear cells (PBMCs), taken at baseline. The receptor set was obtained from a human donor with classical Hodgkin lymphoma.

The chain joins TRBV7-6 to TRBJ2-3; D is uncertain. Germline CDR1 SGHVS, CDR2 FNYEAQ. This CDR3 is 13 amino acids long. Trimming removed 5 bases from V and 4 bases from J, with 10 bases in between. The CDR3 here is CASSRTEPDTQYF. The CDR3 nucleotides are TGTGCCAGCAGCAGGACGGAGCCAGATACGCAGTATTTT.

This chain links TRBV18 with TRBJ2-6, with D maybe TRBD1 (7 bases). Germline loops: CDR1 KGHSH, CDR2 LQKENI. Trimming took 4 bases from V and 0 from J, leaving 13 bases between them. The CDR3 is 17 amino acids. CDR3 region: CASSRRQGGSGANVLTF. In DNA, the CDR3 is TGTGCCAGCTCACGTCGACAGGGAGGCTCTGGGGCCAACGTCCTGACTTTC. Supplemented by reference TRBV18 and TRBJ2-6, the full variable domain reads NAGVMQNPRHLVRRRGQEARLRCSPMKGHSHVYWYRQLPEEGLKFMVYLQKENIIDESGMPKERFSAEFPKEGPSILRIQQVVRGDSAAYFCASSRRQGGSGANVLTFGAGSRLTVL.

This clone was counted a single time. The chain has TRBV4-1 and TRBJ2-3; TRBD2 matches at 9 bases. Unmatched junction bases numbered 8, after V lost 8 bases and J lost 2 bases. This CDR3 region has 15 residues. Germline V gene data show CDR1 as MGHRA and CDR2 as YSYEKL. In DNA form, the CDR3 reads TGCGCCAGCGTTCGAGGGACTAGCCCCACAGATACGCAGTATTTT. This gives the protein CASVRGTSPTDTQYF.

The J gene is TRBJ2-7, the V gene TRBV30; D tentatively fits TRBD1 or TRBD2 (7 bases each). CDR1 GTSNPN and CDR2 SVGIG come from the germline V gene (reference sequence). CDR3 size: 12 residues. Trimming removed 4 bases at V and 3 bases at J, with 10 bases between. The CDR3 DNA reads TGTGCCTGGACAGGGGGGGGCTACGAGCAGTACTTC. It codes for CAWTGGGYEQYF.

By frequency in the sample, this clone is medium-sized. This chain links TRBV7-2 with TRBJ2-2; no clear D gene. The V end lost 3 bases, the J end lost 8 bases, and 10 bases lay between the germline ends. The CDR3 is 13 amino acids. Germline loops: CDR1 SGHTA, CDR2 FQGNSA. In nucleotides, the CDR3 is TGTGCCAGCAGCTTCCCGACCGGGGGGGAGCTGTTTTTT. The encoded protein is CASSFPTGGELFF.

This clone was seen a handful of times. Within the sample, other DNA sequences also encode this same CDR3. The chain recombines TRBV9 with TRBJ2-3; D is unresolved. The CDR3 consists of 13 residues. The germline gives CDR1 SGDLS, CDR2 YYNGEE. The V gene lost 0 bases and the J gene lost 4 bases, with 6 bases spanning the gap. DNA for the CDR3: TGTGCCAGCAGCGTAGGGTCTCCAGATACGCAGTATTTT. Translation: CASSVGSPDTQYF.

CDR3 DNA: TGTGCCAGCAGCAGGGGACAGGGGGCGTACGAGCAGTACTTC. It translates to CASSRGQGAYEQYF. This chain connects TRBV27 to TRBJ2-7; the match to TRBD1 covers 12 bases. Germline V lookup: CDR1 MNHEY, CDR2 SMNVEV (reference sequence). Unmatched junction bases numbered 4, after V lost 6 bases and J lost 4 bases. CDR3 size: 14 residues.

This sequence joins TRBV2 and TRBJ2-5, with no clear D. The germline CDR1 and CDR2 sequences are SNHLY and FYNNEI. The CDR3 covers 15 residues. Between the trimmed V and J ends, which lost 1 base and 3 bases, there was a span of 12 bases. The CDR3 coding sequence is TGTGCCAGCAGTGAAGTAGGGCAGGTTAAAGAGACCCAGTACTTC. It is translated as CASSEVGQVKETQYF.

The sample holds a few counts of this clone. This sequence joins TRBV7-2 and TRBJ1-5, with no clear D. V lost 1 base and J 6 bases, leaving 7 bases between the germline ends. CDR1 and CDR2 (germline): SGHTA, FQGNSA. The CDR3 length is 13 residues. The CDR3 protein is CASSLESGQPQHF. In DNA form, the CDR3 reads TGTGCCAGCAGCTTAGAGTCCGGTCAGCCCCAGCATTTT.

V and J are TRBV4-3 and TRBJ2-2; D is tentatively TRBD1 or TRBD2 (5 bases each). V lost 3 bases and J lost 7, with 6 bases in between. The CDR3 is 12 amino acids. Per the germline V gene, CDR1 is LGHNA and CDR2 is YSLEER. CDR3 sequence (DNA): TGCGCCAGCAGCCAGGGGGACGGGGAGCTGTTTTTT. Encoded protein: CASSQGDGELFF.

J is TRBJ1-1 and V is TRBV6-6; D is perhaps TRBD1 (5 bases). CDR1 is MNHNY, CDR2 SVGAGI, per germline (reference sequence). V was clipped by 2 bases and J by 5 bases, with 18 bases between them. The CDR3 consists of 16 residues. This CDR3 reads CASSYPGDGERTEAFF. DNA of the CDR3: TGTGCCAGCAGTTACCCCGGGGACGGAGAAAGGACTGAAGCTTTCTTT.

Of note for this clone: Relative to the germline gene, one junction end is altered; a read error may explain this. The gene calls are TRBV5-8 and TRBJ1-2; unclear D gene. The germline CDR1 and CDR2 sequences are SGHTS and YDEGEE. The CDR3 loop spans 15 amino acids. The CDR3, as DNA: TGCGCCAGCAGCCAAGGGAGGGAATATTGGGTTGGCTACACCTTC. Its translation is CASSQGREYWVGYTF.

The chain carries TRBV27 and TRBJ1-1; D is unclear. The germline V gene has CDR1 MNHEY and CDR2 SMNVEV (reference sequence). The V end lost 2 bases, the J end lost 1 base, and 5 bases lay between the germline ends. The CDR3 is 13 amino acids. CDR3 in amino acids: CASSLQANTEAFF. CDR3 coding DNA: TGTGCCAGCAGTTTACAGGCGAACACTGAAGCTTTCTTT.

The V call is TRBV23-1, the J call TRBJ2-2; 8 positions agree with TRBD1. TRBV23-1 belongs to the ORF category, with a function that is uncertain. The J segment lost 0 bases and the V segment lost 6 bases, leaving 15 bases of the junction unmatched. The CDR3 extends over 19 amino acids. CDR3 in amino acids: CASRDSSLLQGANTGELFF. Written as DNA, the CDR3 is TGCGCCAGCAGGGATTCATCCCTACTACAGGGGGCGAACACCGGGGAGCTGTTTTTT.

The J gene is TRBJ1-2, the V gene TRBV6-5, with 7 bases aligning to TRBD1. Germline values: CDR1 MNHEY, CDR2 SVGAGI. This CDR3 comprises 16 residues. Unmatched junction bases numbered 9, after V lost 1 base and J lost 4 bases. CDR3 in amino acids: CASSYYYLQGFYGYTF. The CDR3 region has the DNA TGTGCCAGCAGTTACTACTACTTACAGGGGTTCTATGGCTACACCTTC.

The chain combines TRBV7-2 with TRBJ1-5; 10 bases line up with TRBD1. CDR3 length equals 17 residues. J was trimmed by 2 bases and V by 5 bases; bases with no gene match: 9. Germline CDR1 SGHTA, CDR2 FQGNSA. As DNA, the CDR3 is TGTGCCAGCAGCGTCTATTTCGGACAGGGGGGCAATCAGCCCCAGCATTTT. Translated: CASSVYFGQGGNQPQHF.

This clone turned up a few times. This chain uses TRBV11-2 with TRBJ2-3; TRBD2 aligns across 11 bases. Unmatched junction bases numbered 5, after V lost 2 bases and J lost 1 base. Germline CDR1 reads SGHAT; CDR2 reads FQNNGV. The length of the CDR3 is 17 residues. CDR3: CASSLRGSGGGTDTQYF. The DNA for the CDR3 is TGTGCCAGCAGCTTAAGGGGTAGCGGGGGGGGCACAGATACGCAGTATTTT.

The V and J genes are TRBV19 and TRBJ2-7; TRBD1 matches at 8 bases. The CDR3 loop spans 14 amino acids. The J segment lost 1 base and the V segment lost 7 bases, leaving 6 bases of the junction unmatched. CDR1 and CDR2 (germline): LNHDA, SQIVND (reference sequence). DNA of the CDR3: TGTGCCAGTACCGAGGACAGGGATTCCTACGAGCAGTACTTC. This encodes CASTEDRDSYEQYF.

The sample holds a few counts of this clone. The chain is built from TRBV5-1 and TRBJ1-2; TRBD1 matches at 7 bases. CDR3 length: 17 residues. The trim removed 2 bases at V and 3 bases at J, leaving 13 bases unmatched. Germline-derived CDR1 and CDR2 are SGHRS and YFSETQ. Here the CDR3 reads CASSFQGGGSGDYGYTF. The CDR3 nucleotides are TGCGCCAGCAGCTTCCAGGGGGGAGGCAGTGGGGACTATGGCTACACCTTC.

The chain uses TRBV7-3 and TRBJ2-7; no firm D call. The V end lost 2 bases, the J end lost 5 bases, and 10 bases lay between the germline ends. The CDR3 length is 13 residues. Germline CDR1 reads SGHTA; CDR2 reads FQGTGA. The CDR3 reads CASSLAVGDEQYF. CDR3 sequence (DNA): TGTGCCAGCAGCTTAGCTGTCGGCGACGAGCAGTACTTC.

CDR3 region: CASSETRGIDTQYF. The CDR3 DNA follows: TGTGCCAGCAGTGAAACGCGGGGCATAGATACGCAGTATTTT. The V call is TRBV6-1, the J call TRBJ2-3; TRBD2 is a possible D gene (6 bases). Trimming pared 2 bases from V and 5 bases from J, leaving 11 bases between. Per germline, CDR1 MNHNS and CDR2 SASEGT. The CDR3 runs 14 residues.